This TCR beta chain was recorded in a study of OX40 agonist ivuxolimab in advanced cancers. The table came from immunoSEQ multiplex PCR; TCRdb's copy has only in-frame clones and leaves some out. This table holds roughly 62,000 clones, 70% to 90% found once. Germline loops: CDR1 MNHEY, CDR2 SVGAGI. Trimming took 6 bases from V and 7 from J, leaving 12 bases between them. There are 12 residues in the CDR3. Autoimmune disease history or systemic immunosuppression meant exclusion. The source is an adult with an advanced solid tumor such as melanoma, head and neck, liver or kidney cancer. Sequenced material: CD4+ or CD8+ T cells sorted from blood, taken in a trial of the OX40 agonist ivuxolimab. The chain employs TRBV6-5 and TRBJ1-1, with D perhaps TRBD1 (6 bases). The CDR3 DNA reads TGTGCCAGCAGGCCCCGGGGGCGTGAAGCTTTCTTT. This sequence encodes CASRPRGREAFF.